The 4 T cell receptor beta chains below come from one sample, sequenced in a study of tumor and adjacent non-tumor tissue in lung cancer. The template was RNA from unsorted bulk tissue. Distant lung tissue was collected more than 3 cm away from the tumor edge. Three rounds of nested PCR, following a modified ARM-PCR protocol, produced the TCRbeta library. MiXCR, applied by TCRdb to the multiplex PCR reads, yields one record per CDR3 protein. The data contain tens of thousands of distinct CDR3 sequences, 74% of them singletons. Input material: distant non-tumor lung tissue. The receptor source for this set is a woman aged 55-70 years with non-small cell lung cancer.

The J gene is TRBJ1-4, the V gene TRBV9; possibly TRBD1 for D (5 bases). CDR1 is SGDLS and CDR2 is YYNGEE in the germline V gene. Trimming took off 3 bases at V and 8 bases at J, with 14 bases between the two ends. This CDR3 is 14 amino acids long. In DNA, the CDR3 is TGTGCCAGCAGCGCAGAGGGGAGGCAGGAAAAACTGTTTTTT. Amino acids: CASSAEGRQEKLFF.

As for this clonotype: A junction boundary mismatches the germline segment, possibly from a read error. This chain links TRBV6-1 with TRBJ2-5; tentatively, D is TRBD1 (5 bases). CDR1 MNHNS and CDR2 SASEGT come from the germline V gene. This CDR3 comprises 13 residues. The CDR3 sequence is CASSEARGWTHYF. The CDR3 DNA is TGTGCCAGCAGTGAGGCAAGGGGATGGACCCACTACTTC.

As regards this clonotype: Because it lacks the conserved phenylalanine or tryptophan at the end, this CDR3 is likely a read error. The chain has TRBV2 and TRBJ2-2; the D is unclear. Per germline, CDR1 SNHLY and CDR2 FYNNEI. The length of the CDR3 is 11 residues. V was trimmed by 7 bases and J by 6 bases, leaving 6 bases between them. The DNA for the CDR3 is TGTGCCAGCAATGCGCCCGGGGAGCTGTTTTTG. Its translation is CASNAPGELFL.

To note about this clonotype: One base away lies a much larger clone, so this may be a sequencing read error. The rearrangement uses TRBV5-4 and TRBJ2-1; no clear D gene. The length of the CDR3 is 15 residues. Germline V lookup: CDR1 SGHNT, CDR2 YYREEE (reference sequence). The CDR3 sequence is CAISLWQVPHNEQFF. The CDR3, as DNA: TGTGCCATCAGCTTGTGGCAGGTCCCCCACAATGAGCAGTTCTTC. The variable domain in full, with the rest retrieved from reference TRBV5-4 and TRBJ2-1, is ETGVTQSPTHLIKTRGQQVTLRCSSQSGHNTVSWYQQALGQGPQFIFQYYREEENGRGNFPPRFSGLQFPNYSSELNVNALELDDSALYLCAISLWQVPHNEQFFGPGTRLTVL.